A single sample gave rise to the 7 T cell receptor beta chains below, sequenced in a study of T cell responses to AZD1222 COVID-19 vaccine. Only in-frame clones appear in the TCRdb table, and some are missing; sequencing was by immunoSEQ multiplex PCR. The sample shows fewer than 40,000 clones, approximately 88% of them seen only once. The sequencing used peripheral blood, collected 28 days after the second dose of the MenACWY control vaccine. These receptors came from an adult who received the MenACWY meningococcal vaccine as a control.

This sequence joins TRBV30 and TRBJ1-3, with D uncertain. The CDR3 is made up of 13 amino acids. Trimming cost V 5 bases and J 4 bases, with 12 bases left between them. Germline CDR1 GTSNPN, CDR2 SVGIG (reference sequence). The CDR3, as DNA: TGTGCCTGGCACGCCTCCAGGGGAAACACCATATATTTT. The encoded protein is CAWHASRGNTIYF.

This clone occurred once. The rearrangement uses TRBV6-6 and TRBJ1-3; D ambiguous. Germline CDR1 is MNHNY and CDR2 is SVGAGI (reference sequence). There are 15 residues in the CDR3. Trimming shortened V by 5 bases and J by 0 bases, and 11 bases separated the two germline ends. The CDR3 sequence: CASSPRWVSGNTIYF. Here the CDR3 DNA reads TGTGCCAGCAGTCCTCGGTGGGTCTCTGGAAACACCATATATTTT.

The chain is built from TRBV3-1 (or the pseudogene TRBV3-2) and TRBJ2-7; D remains ambiguous. Germline V gene sequence: CDR1 LGHDT, CDR2 YNNKEL (reference sequence). The CDR3 is made up of 14 amino acids. Between the trimmed V and J ends, which lost 1 base and 5 bases, there was a span of 12 bases. The CDR3 spells CASSQGPFRDEQYF. CDR3 bases: TGTGCCAGCAGCCAAGGACCTTTCCGCGACGAGCAGTACTTC.

The chain uses TRBV30 and TRBJ1-2; D not resolved. CDR1 and CDR2 (germline): GTSNPN, SVGIG (reference sequence). The CDR3 is made up of 12 amino acids. The V end lost 4 bases, the J end lost 4 bases, and 10 bases lay between the germline ends. The CDR3: CAWTEGSYGYTF. In nucleotides, the CDR3 is TGTGCCTGGACTGAGGGTAGCTATGGCTACACCTTC.

The V call is TRBV28, the J call TRBJ2-3, with a tentative D call TRBD1 (6 bases). Trimming shortened V by 6 bases and J by 4 bases, and 17 bases separated the two germline ends. Germline V CDR1 and CDR2: MDHEN, SYDVKM. This CDR3 contains 15 residues. CDR3 DNA: TGTGCCAGCAGCCAAACTCCCGGACAGTCAGATACGCAGTATTTT. It encodes CASSQTPGQSDTQYF.

This clone appeared a single time. The chain combines TRBV19 with TRBJ1-5, with D perhaps TRBD1 (5 bases). In germline, CDR1 is LNHDA, CDR2 SQIVND (reference sequence). This CDR3 region has 13 residues. V lost 10 bases to trimming and J lost 5 bases, with 15 bases between them. CDR3 residues: CATSFLGDQPQHF. In DNA form, the CDR3 reads TGTGCCACGTCGTTCTTAGGGGATCAGCCCCAGCATTTT.

This chain connects TRBV28 to TRBJ2-7; 8 bases are shared with TRBD1. The V and J ends lost 3 bases and 6 bases, in that order; junction bases with no gene match: 7. The CDR3 length is 14 residues. Germline assignment: CDR1 MDHEN and CDR2 SYDVKM. The DNA of the CDR3 is TGTGCCAGCAGTTTGACAGGGGCACTCCGCGAGCAGTACTTC. Protein sequence: CASSLTGALREQYF.